The 25 T cell receptor beta chains listed next were all sequenced from one sample in a study of blood T cell repertoires in COVID-19. Produced via immunoSEQ multiplex PCR; TCRdb's table is partial and in-frame only. Altogether about 60,000 clones are present, around 85% being singletons, with the ten largest covering about 10%. The source material was peripheral blood. These receptors were obtained from a human donor in a cohort sampled during active COVID-19.

The V and J genes are TRBV9 and TRBJ2-3; D not resolved. The CDR3 runs 15 residues. Germline CDR1 and CDR2: SGDLS and YYNGEE. V lost 2 bases to trimming and J lost 5 bases, with 15 bases between them. The CDR3 DNA follows: TGTGCCAGCAGCGTCCGAAGCGTTGGTGGAGATACGCAGTATTTT. Protein product: CASSVRSVGGDTQYF.

The J gene is TRBJ2-1, the V gene TRBV4-1; weak D call: TRBD1 (5 bases). CDR1 and CDR2 from the germline V gene are MGHRA and YSYEKL. The CDR3 contains 13 residues. V was cut by 4 bases and J by 9 bases, with 13 bases left in between. CDR3 sequence (DNA): TGCGCCAGCAGCCTAGAGCGTAGGGGTGAGCAGTTCTTC. Amino acids: CASSLERRGEQFF.

The rearrangement uses TRBV7-8 and TRBJ1-1, with TRBD1 as a possible D gene (5 bases). Looked up from germline, CDR1 is SGHVS and CDR2 is FQNEAQ. This CDR3 contains 13 residues. V was trimmed by 0 bases and J by 5 bases, leaving 7 bases between them. In DNA, the CDR3 is TGTGCCAGCAGCTTAGCAGGGGTGACTGAAGCTTTCTTT. Its translation: CASSLAGVTEAFF.

The chain joins TRBV19 to TRBJ1-1; the match to TRBD1 covers 7 bases. From germline, CDR1 is LNHDA and CDR2 SQIVND (reference sequence). This CDR3 spans 15 amino acids. Unmatched junction bases numbered 8, after V lost 6 bases and J lost 1 base. CDR3 bases: TGTGCCAGTAGCTCACCTTGGACAGGGAACACTGAAGCTTTCTTT. Its protein product is CASSSPWTGNTEAFF.

This chain joins TRBV27 and TRBJ2-7; D perhaps matches TRBD2 (7 bases). The germline V gene has CDR1 MNHEY and CDR2 SMNVEV (reference sequence). V lost 3 bases, J lost 3 bases, and 12 bases lay in between. CDR3 size: 14 residues. The CDR3 reads CASSFRGGSYEQYF. In nucleotides, the CDR3 is TGTGCCAGCAGTTTCAGGGGAGGGAGCTACGAGCAGTACTTC.

The chain links TRBV27 to TRBJ2-1, with 8 bases that match TRBD2. Germline CDR1 MNHEY, CDR2 SMNVEV (reference sequence). Trimming removed 5 bases from V and 8 bases from J; junction bases left unmatched: 8. This CDR3 contains 14 residues. The CDR3 region has the DNA TGTGCCAGCAGTATAGCGGGACGATCGTATGAGCAGTTCTTC. Translating it yields CASSIAGRSYEQFF.

The chain carries TRBV7-8 and TRBJ1-1; D remains ambiguous. Trimming pared 1 base from V and 3 bases from J, leaving 9 bases between. From germline, CDR1 is SGHVS and CDR2 FQNEAQ. This CDR3 is built from 14 residues. CDR3 in amino acids: CASSLGSGYTEAFF. DNA for the CDR3: TGTGCCAGCAGCTTAGGGTCGGGTTACACTGAAGCTTTCTTT. The full variable domain, completed using reference TRBV7-8 and TRBJ1-1, is GAGVSQSPRYKVAKRGQDVALRCDPISGHVSLFWYQQALGQGPEFLTYFQNEAQLDKSGLPSDRFFAERPEGSVSTLKIQRTQQEDSAVYLCASSLGSGYTEAFFGQGTRLTVV.

The chain has TRBV20-1 and TRBJ2-7; 10 positions match TRBD1. J lost 3 bases, V lost 3 bases, and 5 bases had no gene match. Germline V lookup: CDR1 DFQATT, CDR2 SNEGSKA (reference sequence). CDR3 size: 14 residues. CDR3 nucleotide sequence: TGCAGTGCTAGTCTGGACAGGGGGTTCTACGAGCAGTACTTC. It translates to CSASLDRGFYEQYF.

J is TRBJ2-7 and V is TRBV20-1; no clear D gene. From germline, CDR1 is DFQATT and CDR2 SNEGSKA (reference sequence). The CDR3 consists of 11 residues. Between the trimmed V and J ends, which lost 5 bases and 5 bases, there was a span of 10 bases. CDR3 sequence (DNA): TGCAGTGCTCGATCCCTAGACGAGCAGTACTTC. It specifies CSARSLDEQYF.

As DNA, the CDR3 is TGTGCCAGCAGTGATTTGGGGGGGGGAACCTACGAGCAGTACTTC. Protein: CASSDLGGGTYEQYF. The chain carries TRBV6-1 and TRBJ2-7; TRBD2 agrees at 7 bases. Per the germline V gene, CDR1 is MNHNS and CDR2 is SASEGT. This CDR3 has 15 amino acids. The V segment lost 3 bases and the J segment 2 bases; nucleotides outside the gene matches: 7.

The gene calls are TRBV7-2 and TRBJ2-3, with a tentative D call TRBD2 (6 bases). Trimming took off 1 base at V and 6 bases at J, with 14 bases between the two ends. CDR3 length: 15 amino acids. The germline V gene encodes CDR1 SGHTA and CDR2 FQGNSA. Here the CDR3 reads CASSLDLTSMDTQYF. The DNA of the CDR3 is TGTGCCAGCAGCTTAGACCTCACTAGCATGGATACGCAGTATTTT.

The chain combines TRBV2 with TRBJ2-7; 7 bases fit TRBD1. The CDR3 runs to 15 residues. CDR1 SNHLY and CDR2 FYNNEI come from the germline V gene. The J segment lost 0 bases and the V segment lost 5 bases, leaving 7 bases of the junction unmatched. The CDR3 here is CASSLTGAPSYEQYF. CDR3 DNA sequence: TGTGCCAGCAGTCTAACAGGGGCGCCCTCCTACGAGCAGTACTTC.

The V gene is TRBV21-1, the J gene TRBJ2-7; no check of the table's D call, TRBD1, against the DNA was made. TRBV21-1 constitutes a pseudogene. The length of the CDR3 is 16 residues. CDR3: CASSKVEYGRSYEQYF. The CDR3 DNA is TGTGCCAGCAGCAAAGTTGAATATGGGCGAAGCTACGAGCAGTACTTC.

The rearrangement uses TRBV27 and TRBJ2-7; D might be TRBD2 (5 bases). This CDR3 has 13 amino acids. Germline values: CDR1 MNHEY, CDR2 SMNVEV (reference sequence). V lost 8 bases and J lost 0, with 11 bases in between. This CDR3 is CASAAASSYEQYF. As DNA, the CDR3 is TGTGCCAGCGCAGCGGCAAGCTCCTACGAGCAGTACTTC.

This chain joins TRBV19 and TRBJ2-2; TRBD1 agrees at 9 bases. The germline V gene encodes CDR1 LNHDA and CDR2 SQIVND (reference sequence). CDR3 length: 13 residues. The V and J ends lost 10 bases and 7 bases, in that order; junction bases with no gene match: 7. As DNA, the CDR3 is TGTGCCACCTCGGGACAGGGCGTCGGGGAGCTGTTTTTT. It specifies CATSGQGVGELFF.

The chain is built from TRBV6-2 or TRBV6-3 and TRBJ1-2, with D possibly being TRBD1 (5 bases). CDR3 length equals 17 residues. Between the trimmed V and J ends, which lost 2 bases and 4 bases, there was a span of 20 bases. Per germline, CDR1 MNHEY and CDR2 SVGEGT. CDR3 DNA: TGTGCCAGCAGTTACGCGGCTGGGTCACCGGGGGGCTATGGCTACACCTTC. Protein: CASSYAAGSPGGYGYTF.

The J gene is TRBJ2-5, the V gene TRBV6-2 or TRBV6-3; TRBD1 agrees at 9 bases. Per germline, CDR1 MNHEY and CDR2 SVGEGT. The J segment lost 3 bases and the V segment lost 2 bases, leaving 7 bases of the junction unmatched. The CDR3 contains 16 residues. The CDR3 DNA is TGTGCCAGCAGTTACACCCTCGGGACAGGGAAAGAGACCCAGTACTTC. It translates to CASSYTLGTGKETQYF.

V usage is TRBV5-1 and J usage is TRBJ2-4; 8 nucleotides agree with TRBD1. Germline trimming cut 2 bases from V and 4 bases from J; bases unmatched to any gene: 8. Germline lookup yields CDR1 SGHRS and CDR2 YFSETQ. This CDR3 is built from 16 residues. CDR3 in DNA: TGCGCCAGCAGCTTACAGGGGGACGGTCCGAAAAACATTCAGTACTTC. As protein: CASSLQGDGPKNIQYF.

V usage is TRBV7-2 and J usage is TRBJ2-4, with D possibly being TRBD1 (6 bases). Germline V gene sequence: CDR1 SGHTA, CDR2 FQGNSA. V was trimmed by 5 bases and J by 0 bases, leaving 11 bases between them. The CDR3 is made up of 15 amino acids. Written as DNA, the CDR3 is TGTGCCAGCAGCCCGGACAGATTAGCCAAAAACATTCAGTACTTC. Translation gives CASSPDRLAKNIQYF.

The V and J genes are TRBV9 and TRBJ2-1; the D gene is possibly TRBD2 (8 bases). V lost 4 bases and J 4 bases, leaving 18 bases between the germline ends. CDR1 and CDR2 (germline): SGDLS, YYNGEE. The CDR3 has 16 residues. The CDR3 DNA is TGTGCCAGCAGCCCAGGGGGACTAGGGACTTACAATGAGCAGTTCTTC. Protein sequence: CASSPGGLGTYNEQFF.

This rearrangement joins TRBV19 to TRBJ1-1, with 11 bases fitting TRBD1. CDR1 is LNHDA and CDR2 is SQIVND in the germline V gene (reference sequence). With V trimmed by 5 bases and J by 9 bases, 5 bases remained unmatched. The CDR3 loop spans 13 amino acids. CDR3 nucleotide sequence: TGTGCCAGTAGTTTCCGGGACAGGGGGAAAGCTTTCTTT. Encoded protein: CASSFRDRGKAFF.

This chain joins TRBV18 and TRBJ2-1; D might be TRBD2 (6 bases). The germline V and J ends were trimmed by 2 bases and 6 bases, with 8 bases remaining between them. This CDR3 spans 13 amino acids. Germline V CDR1 and CDR2: KGHSH, LQKENI. The chain's CDR3 is CASSPVEGNEQFF. CDR3 bases: TGTGCCAGCTCACCAGTGGAGGGCAATGAGCAGTTCTTC.

This sequence joins TRBV27 and TRBJ2-7, with 9 bases matching TRBD2. The germline gives CDR1 MNHEY, CDR2 SMNVEV (reference sequence). The CDR3 contains 14 residues. V lost 2 bases, J lost 2 bases, and 1 base stayed unmatched. The CDR3 reads CASSLAGGAYEQYF. The DNA of the CDR3 is TGTGCCAGCAGTTTAGCGGGAGGGGCCTACGAGCAGTACTTC.

The rearrangement joins TRBV24-1 to TRBJ1-1, with TRBD1 matching over 7 bases. The CDR3 covers 12 residues. With 9 bases clipped from V and 3 bases from J, the junction kept 3 bases outside the gene matches. Germline assignment: CDR1 KGHDR and CDR2 SFDVKD. CDR3: CATRRGDTEAFF. For the CDR3, the DNA is TGTGCCACCCGCAGGGGGGACACTGAAGCTTTCTTT.

This chain links TRBV3-1 (or the pseudogene TRBV3-2) with TRBJ2-7, with TRBD1 matching 8 bases. Germline lookup yields CDR1 LGHDT and CDR2 YNNKEL (reference sequence). The junction had 6 bases not matched to a gene; V was cut back by 4 bases and J by 4 bases. The length of the CDR3 is 14 residues. CDR3 sequence: CASSRIQGAYEQYF. CDR3 DNA sequence: TGTGCCAGCAGCCGAATCCAGGGGGCGTACGAGCAGTACTTC.